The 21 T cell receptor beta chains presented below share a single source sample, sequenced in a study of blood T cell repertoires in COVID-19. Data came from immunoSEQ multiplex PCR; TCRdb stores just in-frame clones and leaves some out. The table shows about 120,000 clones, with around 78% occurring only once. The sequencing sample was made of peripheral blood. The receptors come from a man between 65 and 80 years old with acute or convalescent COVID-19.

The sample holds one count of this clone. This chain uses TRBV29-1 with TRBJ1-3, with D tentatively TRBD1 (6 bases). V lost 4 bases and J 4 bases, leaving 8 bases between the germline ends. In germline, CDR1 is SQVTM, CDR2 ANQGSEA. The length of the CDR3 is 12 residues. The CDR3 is CSVGGLGNTIYF. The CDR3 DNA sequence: TGCAGCGTTGGGGGGCTGGGAAACACCATATATTTT. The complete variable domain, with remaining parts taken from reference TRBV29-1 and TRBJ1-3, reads SAVISQKPSRDICQRGTSLTIQCQVDSQVTMMFWYRQQPGQSLTLIATANQGSEATYESGFVIDKFPISRPNLTFSTLTVSNMSPEDSSIYLCSVGGLGNTIYFGEGSWLTVV.

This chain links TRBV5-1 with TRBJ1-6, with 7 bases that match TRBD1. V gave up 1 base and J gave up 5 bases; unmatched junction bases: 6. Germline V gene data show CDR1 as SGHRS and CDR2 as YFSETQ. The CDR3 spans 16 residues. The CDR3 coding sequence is TGCGCCAGCAGCTTGTTAGCGCAGGGGGATAATTCACCCCTCCACTTT. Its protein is CASSLLAQGDNSPLHF. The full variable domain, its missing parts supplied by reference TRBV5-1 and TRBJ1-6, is KAGVTQTPRYLIKTRGQQVTLSCSPISGHRSVSWYQQTPGQGLQFLFEYFSETQRNKGNFPGRFSGRQFSNSRSEMNVSTLELGDSALYLCASSLLAQGDNSPLHFGNGTRLTVT.

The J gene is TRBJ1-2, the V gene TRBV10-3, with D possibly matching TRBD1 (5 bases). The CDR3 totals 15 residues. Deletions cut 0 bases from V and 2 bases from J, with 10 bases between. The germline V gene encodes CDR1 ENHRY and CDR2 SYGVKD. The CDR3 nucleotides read TGTGCCATCAGTGAGTCGATGACAGAAAACTATGGCTACACCTTC. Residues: CAISESMTENYGYTF.

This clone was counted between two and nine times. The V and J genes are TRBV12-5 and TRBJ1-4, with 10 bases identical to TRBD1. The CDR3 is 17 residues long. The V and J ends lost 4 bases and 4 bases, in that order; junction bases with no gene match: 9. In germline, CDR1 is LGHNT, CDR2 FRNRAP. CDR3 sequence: CASGSTTGGKRNEKLFF. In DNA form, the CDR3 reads TGTGCTAGTGGTTCGACGACAGGGGGCAAACGTAATGAAAAACTGTTTTTT.

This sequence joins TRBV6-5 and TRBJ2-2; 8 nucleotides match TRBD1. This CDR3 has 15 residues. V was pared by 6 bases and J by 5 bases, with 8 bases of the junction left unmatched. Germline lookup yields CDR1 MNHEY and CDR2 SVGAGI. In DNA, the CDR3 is TGTGCCAGCAGCTCCCAGGGGGCTTATACCGGGGAGCTGTTTTTT. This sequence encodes CASSSQGAYTGELFF.

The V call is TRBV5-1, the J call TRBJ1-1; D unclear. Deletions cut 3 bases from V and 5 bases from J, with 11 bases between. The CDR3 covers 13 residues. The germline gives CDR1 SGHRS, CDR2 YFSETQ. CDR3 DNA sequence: TGCGCCAGCAGCTCGGACTCCTTTACTGAAGCTTTCTTT. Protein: CASSSDSFTEAFF.

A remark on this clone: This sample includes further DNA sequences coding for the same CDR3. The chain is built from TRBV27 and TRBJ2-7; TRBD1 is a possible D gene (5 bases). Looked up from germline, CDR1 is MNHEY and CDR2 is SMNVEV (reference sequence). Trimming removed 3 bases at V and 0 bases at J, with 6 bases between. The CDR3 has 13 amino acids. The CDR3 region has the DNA TGTGCCAGCAGTTTTGACAGCTCCTACGAGCAGTACTTC. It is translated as CASSFDSSYEQYF.

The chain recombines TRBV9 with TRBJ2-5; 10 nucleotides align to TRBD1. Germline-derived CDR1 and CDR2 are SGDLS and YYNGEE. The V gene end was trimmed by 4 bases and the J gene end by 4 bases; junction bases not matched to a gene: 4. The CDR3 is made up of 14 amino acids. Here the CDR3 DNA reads TGTGCCAGCAGCCCCGGACAGGGGGTAGAGACCCAGTACTTC. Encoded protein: CASSPGQGVETQYF.

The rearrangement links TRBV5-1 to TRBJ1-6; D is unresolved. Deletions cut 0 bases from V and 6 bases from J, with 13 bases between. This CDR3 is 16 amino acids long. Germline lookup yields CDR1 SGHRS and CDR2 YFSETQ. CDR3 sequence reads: CASSLAVGEGNSPLHF. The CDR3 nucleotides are TGCGCCAGCAGCTTGGCCGTGGGTGAGGGTAATTCACCCCTCCACTTT.

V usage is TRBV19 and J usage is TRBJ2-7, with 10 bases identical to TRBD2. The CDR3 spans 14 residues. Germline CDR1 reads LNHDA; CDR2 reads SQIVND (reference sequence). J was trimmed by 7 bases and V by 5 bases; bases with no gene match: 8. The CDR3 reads CASSGAGGPREQYF. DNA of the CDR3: TGTGCCAGTAGTGGAGCGGGGGGGCCACGGGAGCAGTACTTC.

CDR3 nucleotides: TGTGCCAGCAGTTCCGTAGCGGGGGGGCCTGTTGAGACCCAGTACTTC. As protein: CASSSVAGGPVETQYF. The chain is built from TRBV6-2 or TRBV6-3 and TRBJ2-5; 11 bases fit TRBD2. The CDR3 extends over 16 amino acids. With V trimmed by 4 bases and J by 5 bases, 9 bases remained unmatched. CDR1 is MNHEY and CDR2 is SVGEGT in the germline V gene.

CDR3 sequence reads: CASSATSGGLDTQYF. Written as DNA, the CDR3 is TGTGCCAGCAGTGCAACGAGCGGGGGGCTAGATACGCAGTATTTT. The chain is built from TRBV7-9 and TRBJ2-3; 9 nucleotides match TRBD2. The CDR3 spans 15 residues. Germline values: CDR1 SEHNR, CDR2 FQNEAQ (reference sequence). V trimming: 6 bases; J trimming: 5 bases; junction bases outside the gene matches: 9.

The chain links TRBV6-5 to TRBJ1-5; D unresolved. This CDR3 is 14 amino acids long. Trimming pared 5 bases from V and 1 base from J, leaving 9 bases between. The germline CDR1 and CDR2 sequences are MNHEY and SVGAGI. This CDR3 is CASSPTPSNQPQHF. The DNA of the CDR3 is TGTGCCAGCAGTCCGACACCCAGCAATCAGCCCCAGCATTTT.

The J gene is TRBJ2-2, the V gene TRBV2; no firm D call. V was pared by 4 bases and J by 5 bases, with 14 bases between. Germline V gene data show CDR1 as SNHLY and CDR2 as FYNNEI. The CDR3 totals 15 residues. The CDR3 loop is CASSVGSLGTGELFF. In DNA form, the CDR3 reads TGTGCCAGCAGTGTTGGAAGCCTAGGAACCGGGGAGCTGTTTTTT.

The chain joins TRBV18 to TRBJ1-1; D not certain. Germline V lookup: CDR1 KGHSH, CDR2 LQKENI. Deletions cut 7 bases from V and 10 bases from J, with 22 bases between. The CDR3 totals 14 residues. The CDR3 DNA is TGTGCCAGCTTAACTTTGGAGATAGGCGCTGCAGCTTTCTTT. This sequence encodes CASLTLEIGAAAFF.

The CDR3 spells CASSPLARNTGELFF. DNA of the CDR3: TGTGCCAGCTCACCCTTAGCTCGCAACACCGGGGAGCTGTTTTTT. The V and J genes are TRBV18 and TRBJ2-2; D is unclear. Trimming took 3 bases from V and 2 from J, leaving 10 bases between them. This CDR3 comprises 15 residues. Germline CDR1 reads KGHSH; CDR2 reads LQKENI.

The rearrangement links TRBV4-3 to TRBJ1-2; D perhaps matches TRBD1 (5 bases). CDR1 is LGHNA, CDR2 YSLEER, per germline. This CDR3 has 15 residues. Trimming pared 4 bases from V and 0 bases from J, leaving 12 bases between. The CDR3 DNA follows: TGCGCCAGCAGCCCATCGCCGGGGGCTAACTATGGCTACACCTTC. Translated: CASSPSPGANYGYTF.

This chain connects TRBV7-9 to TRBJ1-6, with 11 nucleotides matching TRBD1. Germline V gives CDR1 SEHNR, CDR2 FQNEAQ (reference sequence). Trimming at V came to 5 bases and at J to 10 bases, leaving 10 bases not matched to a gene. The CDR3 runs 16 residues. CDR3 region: CASSPTGQGVGSPLHF. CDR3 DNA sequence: TGTGCCAGCAGCCCGACGGGACAGGGGGTGGGGTCACCCCTCCACTTT.

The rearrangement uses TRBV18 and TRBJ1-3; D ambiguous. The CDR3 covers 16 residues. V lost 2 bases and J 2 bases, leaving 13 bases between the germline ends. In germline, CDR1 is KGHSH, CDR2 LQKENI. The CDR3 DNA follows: TGTGCCAGCTCACCAGACATGGGTCCAGCTGGAAACACCATATATTTT. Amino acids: CASSPDMGPAGNTIYF.

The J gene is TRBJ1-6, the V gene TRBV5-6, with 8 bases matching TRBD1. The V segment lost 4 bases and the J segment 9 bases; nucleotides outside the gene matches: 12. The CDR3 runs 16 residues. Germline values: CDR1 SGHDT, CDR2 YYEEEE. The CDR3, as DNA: TGTGCCAGCAGCGGCGGACAGGGCCGCTTTGGTTCACCCCTCCACTTT. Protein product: CASSGGQGRFGSPLHF.

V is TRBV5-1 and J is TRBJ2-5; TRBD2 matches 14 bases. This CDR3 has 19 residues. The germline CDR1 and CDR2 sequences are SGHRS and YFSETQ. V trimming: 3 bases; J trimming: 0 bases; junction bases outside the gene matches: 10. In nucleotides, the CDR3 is TGCGCCAGCAGCTATGGACTAGCGGGGGGAGGTGGGTACCAAGAGACCCAGTACTTC. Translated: CASSYGLAGGGGYQETQYF.